This T cell receptor (beta chain) is drawn from a study of blood T cell repertoires in COVID-19. Study background: The origin of the acute and convalescent COVID-19 samples was the United States, Italy and Spain.

Allocation to cohorts depended on clinical history reported by the participants. Germline assignment: CDR1 LNHDA and CDR2 SQIVND (reference sequence). The V gene end was trimmed by 1 base and the J gene end by 3 bases; junction bases not matched to a gene: 3. The CDR3 runs to 15 residues. Authors' analysis steps: Amplification of reference gene primers provided the estimated nucleated cell counts. Profiling relied on immunoSEQ multiplex PCR, and the TCRdb table lists in-frame clones only, not all of them. That table supplies the V and J calls and clone size; D and trimming were determined from the DNA. This sample has roughly 140,000 clones, with more than 80% found just once.

The receptor's source is a woman aged 18-29 years who had been exposed to COVID-19. The sequenced sample was PBMCs or T cells enriched from blood (not recorded which). The gene calls are TRBV19 and TRBJ2-7; TRBD2 matches 10 bases. The CDR3 DNA is TGTGCCAGTAGTATAGGGCTAGCGGGGGACTACGAGCAGTACTTC. It yields the protein CASSIGLAGDYEQYF.